This TCR beta chain was captured in a study of shared clonotypes between healthy human individuals. Study details: Every donor yielded three CD4 naive, three CD4 memory, two CD8 naive and one CD8 memory plate. General study points: The sole specimen, blood, was sampled, and tissue repertoires likely differ.

Naive CD8 cells, CD45RO-negative and positively selected for CCR7, excluded terminally differentiated effector memory CD45RA+ cells. In the case of this clone: Antigen unknown.

This table comes from immunoSEQ multiplex PCR, and its TCRdb copy is limited to in-frame clones, with some not included. The sample records 2 million to 2.5 million clones, 85% to 95% being singletons. The junction had 12 bases not matched to a gene; V was cut back by 0 bases and J by 4 bases. Germline V gene sequence: CDR1 MGHRA, CDR2 YSYEKL. This CDR3 spans 17 amino acids. The source of this sequence is a man aged 18 to 29 in good health. Some clones in this sample may be carry-over from other donors' samples. The chain has TRBV4-1 and TRBJ2-7, with 7 nucleotides matching TRBD2. Sequenced input: naive CD8+ T cells from PBMCs. CDR3 loop: CASSQDTKAGVSYEQYF. CDR3 coding DNA: TGCGCCAGCAGCCAAGATACGAAGGCGGGAGTAAGTTACGAGCAGTACTTC.